The 2 T cell receptor beta chains reported below all come from one sample, sequenced in a study of neurological immune-mediated disorders. TCRdb re-derived calls from the 5' RACE reads in MiXCR, one entry per CDR3 protein. This sample has some 25,000 distinct CDR3 sequences, with 6.5% to 8.5% found just once. The specimen was PBMCs. Receptors were obtained from a woman aged 35 to 49 in good health.

A note on this clonotype: The CDR3 ends on some other residue instead of the conserved phenylalanine or tryptophan, so this is likely a read error. The chain has TRBV20-1 and TRBJ2-7; D call uncertain. CDR3 length: 16 residues. Germline loops: CDR1 DFQATT, CDR2 SNEGSKA (reference sequence). The V gene lost 1 base and the J gene lost 0 bases, with 16 bases spanning the gap. CDR3 residues: CSARGGRALSSYEQYP. Written as DNA, the CDR3 is TGCAGTGCTAGAGGTGGTCGGGCCTTAAGCTCCTACGAGCAGTACCCC.

This clonotype was detected ten times or more. The chain employs TRBV20-1 and TRBJ2-4, with 8 nucleotides matching TRBD1. Germline V CDR1 and CDR2: DFQATT, SNEGSKA (reference sequence). The CDR3 runs to 15 residues. Unmatched junction bases numbered 5, after V lost 0 bases and J lost 4 bases. For the CDR3, the DNA is TGCAGTGCTAGAGATCCGGGACAGGCAAAAAACATTCAGTACTTC. Protein sequence: CSARDPGQAKNIQYF.